The 17 T cell receptor beta chains given below trace back to one sample, sequenced in a study of T cell responses to AZD1222 COVID-19 vaccine. The assay was immunoSEQ multiplex PCR, and TCRdb's table has in-frame clones only and misses some. The sample has 90,000 to 110,000 clones; 88% are singletons. The sample consisted of peripheral blood, taken on day 0 of MenACWY control vaccination. Receptor source: an adult in good health.

This chain joins TRBV3-1 (or the pseudogene TRBV3-2) and TRBJ2-7, with D perhaps matching TRBD1 or TRBD2 (5 bases each). CDR3 length equals 14 residues. Germline-derived CDR1 and CDR2 are LGHDT and YNNKEL (reference sequence). V was clipped by 0 bases and J by 2 bases, with 8 bases between them. CDR3 DNA: TGTGCCAGCAGCCAAGATGGGACGCCCTACGAGCAGTACTTC. Encoded protein: CASSQDGTPYEQYF.

The chain has TRBV6-5 and TRBJ1-5, with D uncertain. The germline V and J ends were trimmed by 8 bases and 2 bases, with 7 bases remaining between them. In germline, CDR1 is MNHEY, CDR2 SVGAGI. CDR3 length: 12 amino acids. This CDR3 reads CASDLGNQPQHF. DNA of the CDR3: TGTGCCAGCGACCTAGGCAATCAGCCCCAGCATTTT.

The chain employs TRBV27 and TRBJ2-1; D possibly corresponds to TRBD2 (5 bases). V was shortened by 2 bases and J by 6 bases, with 14 bases between the two germline ends. CDR1 is MNHEY and CDR2 is SMNVEV in the germline V gene (reference sequence). CDR3 size: 15 residues. The CDR3: CASSLIAPKGNEQFF. DNA for the CDR3: TGTGCCAGCAGTTTAATAGCGCCGAAGGGCAATGAGCAGTTCTTC.

The rearrangement links TRBV7-9 to TRBJ2-5, with 8 bases that match TRBD2. V trimming: 8 bases; J trimming: 5 bases; junction bases outside the gene matches: 1. Germline CDR1 reads SEHNR; CDR2 reads FQNEAQ (reference sequence). The CDR3 consists of 11 residues. The CDR3 sequence is CASGGGETQYF. CDR3 coding DNA: TGTGCCAGCGGCGGGGGGGAGACCCAGTACTTC.

The V call is TRBV29-1, the J call TRBJ2-1; a weak D match, TRBD2 (5 bases). Germline V gene data show CDR1 as SQVTM and CDR2 as ANQGSEA. The length of the CDR3 is 13 residues. V was clipped by 7 bases and J by 1 base, with 11 bases between them. The CDR3 region has the DNA TGCAGCGCAGCGGTAAATTCCTACAATGAGCAGTTCTTC. This translates into CSAAVNSYNEQFF.

The chain uses TRBV6-1 and TRBJ1-2; no reliable D call. Germline-derived CDR1 and CDR2 are MNHNS and SASEGT. The CDR3 is made up of 13 amino acids. With 3 bases removed from V and 8 bases from J, the gap between germline ends came to 13 bases. The DNA of the CDR3 is TGTGCCAGCAGTGATTTCCCCGATGGGGGCTACACCTTC. It is translated as CASSDFPDGGYTF.

V usage is TRBV11-3 and J usage is TRBJ2-1; 10 bases are a match to TRBD2. The CDR3 is 16 residues long. CDR1 and CDR2 (germline): SGHNT, YENEEA. The J segment lost 2 bases and the V segment lost 5 bases, leaving 6 bases of the junction unmatched. The DNA for the CDR3 is TGTGCCAGCAGCGAACTAGCGGGGATGGCCTACAATGAGCAGTTCTTC. Its translation: CASSELAGMAYNEQFF.

This clone was observed a single time. This sequence joins TRBV18 and TRBJ1-2; D remains unclear. The V gene lost 2 bases and the J gene lost 2 bases, with 3 bases spanning the gap. The CDR3 covers 12 residues. CDR1 is KGHSH, CDR2 LQKENI, per germline. CDR3 sequence reads: CASSPDNYGYTF. CDR3 DNA sequence: TGTGCCAGCTCACCAGACAACTATGGCTACACCTTC.

The V call is TRBV7-9, the J call TRBJ2-1; no firm D call. The CDR3 covers 10 residues. CDR1 and CDR2 from the germline V gene are SEHNR and FQNEAQ (reference sequence). V gave up 5 bases and J gave up 5 bases, with 1 base separating them. For the CDR3, the DNA is TGTGCCAGCAGCAACAATGAGCAGTTCTTC. Its translation: CASSNNEQFF.

This clone was counted once. The rearrangement links TRBV18 to TRBJ1-1; D unclear. CDR1 is KGHSH, CDR2 LQKENI, per germline. This CDR3 has 13 residues. V was trimmed by 6 bases and J by 7 bases, leaving 15 bases between them. In DNA form, the CDR3 reads TGTGCCAGCTCGCAGGACCAGCGAGGTGAAGCTTTCTTT. Its translation is CASSQDQRGEAFF.

The rearrangement links TRBV6-2 or TRBV6-3 to TRBJ2-1, with 10 bases identical to TRBD2. The CDR3 covers 16 residues. The junction had 7 bases not matched to a gene; V was cut back by 2 bases and J by 6 bases. The germline CDR1 and CDR2 sequences are MNHEY and SVGEGT. CDR3 sequence (DNA): TGTGCCAGCAGTTACCTCGGGACTAGCGCTCTCAATGAGCAGTTCTTC. The encoded protein is CASSYLGTSALNEQFF.

The V and J genes are TRBV6-2 or TRBV6-3 and TRBJ1-6; the D gene is possibly TRBD1 (5 bases). Germline lookup yields CDR1 MNHEY and CDR2 SVGEGT. The length of the CDR3 is 18 residues. The germline V and J ends were trimmed by 6 bases and 0 bases, with 18 bases remaining between them. CDR3 sequence reads: CASSSGHSSSSYNSPLHF. CDR3 bases: TGTGCCAGCAGCTCCGGACACTCCTCGAGCTCCTATAATTCACCCCTCCACTTT.

This chain uses TRBV30 with TRBJ2-3, with D maybe TRBD2 (5 bases). There are 15 residues in the CDR3. CDR1 is GTSNPN and CDR2 is SVGIG in the germline V gene (reference sequence). V was trimmed by 6 bases and J by 4 bases, leaving 20 bases between them. CDR3 sequence: CACTSPRGRADTQYF. The CDR3 DNA reads TGTGCCTGCACCTCCCCCCGGGGTAGAGCAGATACGCAGTATTTT.

V is TRBV6-5 and J is TRBJ1-5; 8 nucleotides match TRBD1. Germline V gene lookup returns CDR1 MNHEY and CDR2 SVGAGI. After removal of 5 bases from V and 1 base from J, the junction contained 4 bases not matched to a gene. CDR3 length: 15 amino acids. This CDR3 reads CASSLQGVSNQPQHF. For the CDR3, the DNA is TGTGCCAGCAGTCTACAGGGGGTCAGCAATCAGCCCCAGCATTTT.

The CDR3 is CASHPGQENTEAFF. The CDR3 bases are TGTGCCAGTCACCCCGGACAGGAGAACACTGAAGCTTTCTTT. The rearrangement joins TRBV19 to TRBJ1-1; 7 nucleotides agree with TRBD1. Unmatched junction bases numbered 7, after V lost 8 bases and J lost 1 base. The CDR3 loop spans 14 amino acids. Germline-derived CDR1 and CDR2 are LNHDA and SQIVND (reference sequence). Using reference TRBV19 and TRBJ1-1 for the parts outside the CDR3, the full variable domain is DGGITQSPKYLFRKEGQNVTLSCEQNLNHDAMYWYRQDPGQGLRLIYYSQIVNDFQKGDIAEGYSVSREKKESFPLTVTSAQKNPTAFYLCASHPGQENTEAFFGQGTRLTVV.

This clone has a handful of counts. The chain employs TRBV19 and TRBJ1-5; a weak D match, TRBD1 (5 bases). The CDR3 loop spans 13 amino acids. CDR1 is LNHDA, CDR2 SQIVND, per germline (reference sequence). Trimming took off 4 bases at V and 3 bases at J, with 7 bases between the two ends. The CDR3 DNA is TGTGCCAGTAGTAGACAGATCAATCAGCCCCAGCATTTT. Its translation is CASSRQINQPQHF.

The rearrangement joins TRBV7-9 to TRBJ2-4; the D is unclear. CDR3 length: 14 residues. The V gene lost 5 bases and the J gene lost 8 bases, with 16 bases spanning the gap. Germline V gives CDR1 SEHNR, CDR2 FQNEAQ (reference sequence). In DNA, the CDR3 is TGTGCCAGCAGCCTCGGTGGTCCTTTGGACATTCAGTACTTC. Protein sequence: CASSLGGPLDIQYF.